This passage covers 9 T cell receptor beta chains from one sample sequenced in a study of blood T cell repertoires in COVID-19 (TCRdb year 2020). Library generation was performed with the immunoSEQ multiplex PCR assay. TCRdb holds this immuneACCESS table with in-frame rearrangements only. Some clones are missing; in checked studies, unresolved V genes explain under half, and the rest has no known cause. This sample comprises some 130,000 clones, roughly four fifths of them detected only once. 10% to 13% of the sample is taken by the ten largest. The specimen was peripheral blood. The receptors here all came from a human donor in a cohort sampled during active COVID-19.

The rearrangement links TRBV2 to TRBJ1-2, with 8 positions matching TRBD1. The length of the CDR3 is 13 residues. Germline assignment: CDR1 SNHLY and CDR2 FYNNEI. Losses at the gene ends were 5 bases for V and 7 bases for J; bases not matched to a gene: 6. CDR3 sequence (DNA): TGTGCCAGCAGTAGGGCAGGGGGCGGTGGCTACACCTTC. This translates into CASSRAGGGGYTF. Full variable domain (remainder filled in from reference TRBV2 and TRBJ1-2): EPEVTQTPSHQVTQMGQEVILRCVPISNHLYFYWYRQILGQKVEFLVSFYNNEISEKSEIFDDQFSVERPDGSNFTLKIRSTKLEDSAMYFCASSRAGGGGYTFGSGTRLTVV.

The gene calls are TRBV19 and TRBJ1-2; D may be TRBD1 (5 bases). Germline CDR1 reads LNHDA; CDR2 reads SQIVND (reference sequence). V shed 6 bases and J shed 3 bases, with 11 bases lying between them. The CDR3 has 13 residues. CDR3 region: CASSSGLDYGYTF. In DNA, the CDR3 is TGTGCCAGTAGCTCGGGACTTGACTATGGCTACACCTTC. The full variable domain, in which reference TRBV19 and TRBJ1-2 provide the parts outside the CDR3, is DGGITQSPKYLFRKEGQNVTLSCEQNLNHDAMYWYRQDPGQGLRLIYYSQIVNDFQKGDIAEGYSVSREKKESFPLTVTSAQKNPTAFYLCASSSGLDYGYTFGSGTRLTVV.

The table lists this clone with a count of one. This sequence joins TRBV28 and TRBJ2-7, with D unclear. CDR3 length: 12 residues. Per the germline V gene, CDR1 is MDHEN and CDR2 is SYDVKM. The V and J ends lost 7 bases and 0 bases respectively, with 7 bases between them. The CDR3 DNA is TGTGCCAGCATGCGGAGCTCCTACGAGCAGTACTTC. This sequence encodes CASMRSSYEQYF. Drawing the rest from reference TRBV28 and TRBJ2-7, the complete variable domain is DVKVTQSSRYLVKRTGEKVFLECVQDMDHENMFWYRQDPGLGLRLIYFSYDVKMKEKGDIPEGYSVSREKKERFSLILESASTNQTSMYLCASMRSSYEQYFGPGTRLTVT.

The rearrangement joins TRBV11-2 to TRBJ1-5; 7 bases fit TRBD1. The V gene end was trimmed by 5 bases and the J gene end by 11 bases; junction bases not matched to a gene: 12. The germline V gene has CDR1 SGHAT and CDR2 FQNNGV. The length of the CDR3 is 14 residues. Here the CDR3 reads CASSRTGNRGAQHF. In DNA form, the CDR3 reads TGTGCCAGCAGCCGGACAGGTAACCGAGGGGCCCAGCATTTT.

This chain's CDR3 is CASSVKGQYNSPLHF. CDR3 in DNA: TGTGCCAGCAGTGTTAAGGGACAGTATAATTCACCCCTCCACTTT. The rearrangement uses TRBV2 and TRBJ1-6; 7 bases map to TRBD1. This CDR3 is built from 15 residues. CDR1 is SNHLY, CDR2 FYNNEI, per germline. V was clipped by 4 bases and J by 4 bases; unmatched bases: 4.

This clone was seen just once. This rearrangement joins TRBV18 to TRBJ2-3; 8 nucleotides agree with TRBD2. CDR1 and CDR2 from the germline V gene are KGHSH and LQKENI. This CDR3 spans 16 amino acids. V shed 1 base and J 5 bases; nucleotides not matched to a gene: 8. The CDR3 bases are TGTGCCAGCTCACCACAGGGAGCGGGGGACGGAGATACGCAGTATTTT. Translation gives CASSPQGAGDGDTQYF.

This clone has only one observation. CDR3 DNA: TGTGCCAGCAGCCAGAGGGCACAGGGGGACGGGAAACTGTTTTTT. This codes for CASSQRAQGDGKLFF. The V call is TRBV3-1 (or the pseudogene TRBV3-2), the J call TRBJ1-4, with TRBD1 matching over 8 bases. With V trimmed by 3 bases and J by 11 bases, 11 bases remained unmatched. In germline, CDR1 is LGHDT, CDR2 YNNKEL (reference sequence). The CDR3 is 15 residues long.

The gene calls are TRBV6-6 and TRBJ2-5; D is unresolved. In germline, CDR1 is MNHNY, CDR2 SVGAGI (reference sequence). Trimming removed 5 bases from V and 5 bases from J, with 12 bases in between. CDR3 length: 13 amino acids. Written as DNA, the CDR3 is TGTGCCAGCAGTCCGGTGCGTTGGGAGACCCAGTACTTC. It encodes CASSPVRWETQYF.

This clone has more than one count but fewer than ten. The chain uses TRBV11-1 and TRBJ2-7; 11 nucleotides match TRBD1. The CDR3 covers 15 residues. V was pared by 5 bases and J by 5 bases, with 8 bases of the junction left unmatched. CDR1 and CDR2 (germline): SGHAT, FQDESV (reference sequence). The CDR3 loop reads CASSIGQGAKDEQYF. The CDR3 DNA is TGTGCCAGCAGCATAGGACAGGGGGCTAAGGACGAGCAGTACTTC. The variable domain in full, completed from reference TRBV11-1 and TRBJ2-7, reads EAEVAQSPRYKITEKSQAVAFWCDPISGHATLYWYRQILGQGPELLVQFQDESVVDDSQLPKDRFSAERLKGVDSTLKIQPAELGDSAMYLCASSIGQGAKDEQYFGPGTRLTVT.